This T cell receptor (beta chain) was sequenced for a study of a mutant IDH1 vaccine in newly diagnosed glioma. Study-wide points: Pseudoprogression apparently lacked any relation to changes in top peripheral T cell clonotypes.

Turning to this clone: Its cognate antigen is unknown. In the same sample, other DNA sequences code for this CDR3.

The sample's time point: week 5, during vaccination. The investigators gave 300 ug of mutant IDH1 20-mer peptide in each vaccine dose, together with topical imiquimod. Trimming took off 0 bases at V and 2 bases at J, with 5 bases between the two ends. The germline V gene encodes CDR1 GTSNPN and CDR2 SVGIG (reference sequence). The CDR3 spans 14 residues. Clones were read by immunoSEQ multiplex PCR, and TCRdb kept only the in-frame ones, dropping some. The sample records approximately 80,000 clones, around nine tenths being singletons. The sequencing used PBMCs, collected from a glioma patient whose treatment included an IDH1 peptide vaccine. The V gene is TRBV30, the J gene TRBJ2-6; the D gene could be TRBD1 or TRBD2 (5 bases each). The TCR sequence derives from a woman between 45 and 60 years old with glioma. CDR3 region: CAWSVGAGANVLTF. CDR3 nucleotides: TGTGCCTGGAGTGTGGGGGCTGGGGCCAACGTCCTGACTTTC.